Here is one TCR beta chain with its context. Its antigen is undetermined. This specimen belongs to a study of cytomegalovirus exposure and HLA in healthy donors. Study context: HLA-typed donors contributed about 85 million unique TCRs, which were held in an early data release. Regarding the study as a whole: Overall, approximately 180 TCR beta chains were annotated as cytomegalovirus-associated. In a later analysis, a genetic analysis reported fewer productive-TCR N-insertions in an Asian-associated ancestry cluster than the cohort average.

Primers included in the PCR were 60 Vbeta and 13 Jbeta primers. Authors' data handling: An analysis performed later counted 60 million to 90 million unique TCR beta chains (roughly 11 million of them shared). TCRdb's table, derived via immunoSEQ multiplex PCR, lists solely in-frame clones and lacks some. That table supplies the V and J calls and clone size; D and trimming were determined from the DNA. Among 100,000 to 150,000 clones listed, more than 65% were seen once. Germline V gene lookup returns CDR1 SGHAT and CDR2 FQNNGV. CDR3 length: 14 amino acids. Trimming left V 4 bases short and J 3 bases short, with 13 bases between.

The TCR was taken from a man aged 18-30 years in good health and CMV-seronegative. Sequencing was done on a sample of PBMCs. The chain joins TRBV11-2 to TRBJ2-7; D possibly corresponds to TRBD1 (6 bases). CDR3 sequence: CASSSLTGFYEQYF. The CDR3 DNA is TGTGCCAGCAGCTCCTTGACAGGATTCTACGAGCAGTACTTC. Combining the CDR3 with reference TRBV11-2 and TRBJ2-7 gives the whole variable domain EAGVAQSPRYKIIEKRQSVAFWCNPISGHATLYWYQQILGQGPKLLIQFQNNGVVDDSQLPKDRFSAERLKGVDSTLKIQPAKLEDSAVYLCASSSLTGFYEQYFGPGTRLTVT.